The clone carrying this T cell receptor beta chain was seen many times. The record originates from a study of low-dose radiotherapy and immunotherapy resistance in tumors. Study in general: Ipilimumab 1 mg/kg every six weeks, together with nivolumab 240 mg every two weeks, was given intravenously to patients. Aspirin was taken orally by patients at 300 mg daily for four cycles from cycle 1 day 1.

Described time point: after trial treatment. Noted treatment: LDRT plus nivolumab, ipilimumab, low-dose cyclophosphamide and aspirin (RACIN trial). In the RACIN dose-escalation trial, donors got nivolumab plus ipilimumab with aspirin, cyclophosphamide and radiotherapy. First-strand cDNA used TRAV- and TRBV-specific primers, covering alpha and beta chains. A roughly 22-cycle PCR with a constant-region primer and V-primer adapter amplified TCRs. Following isolation, mRNA was amplified via in vitro transcription. One entry per CDR3 protein, called by TCRdb with MiXCR from the reads. The sample records under 70,000 distinct CDR3 sequences, approximately 22% being singletons. The CDR3 covers 13 residues. The germline V gene encodes CDR1 SGHNT and CDR2 YYREEE (reference sequence). Losses at the gene ends were 9 bases for V and 3 bases for J; bases not matched to a gene: 8.

The clonotype was recovered from a male donor with prostate cancer. The input for sequencing was PBMCs, taken after low-dose radiotherapy plus immunotherapy. The chain uses TRBV5-4 and TRBJ2-5; the match to TRBD1 covers 7 bases. The CDR3 here is CATKTGIEETQYF. DNA for the CDR3: TGTGCCACGAAGACAGGGATTGAAGAGACCCAGTACTTC.